What follows are 30 T cell receptor beta chains derived from one specimen sequenced in a study of CD8+CD57+ T cells in acquired aplastic anemia. Whole-study results and caveats: Lower diversity was found in CD8+CD57+ cells than in total CD4+ and CD8+ pools in patients.

The template used for profiling TCR beta VDJ and CDR3 was genomic DNA. A single record per CDR3 protein comes from TCRdb applying MiXCR to the reads. The sample yields 15,000 to 20,000 distinct CDR3 sequences, about 40% seen once. Their specific antigens are unknown. It was patients with CD8+CD57+ cell expansion by flow cytometry who were chosen for sequencing. The sequenced material came from CD8+CD57+ T cells sorted from PBMCs. Subset described: bead-enriched CD8+CD57+ effector memory T cells from SAA patients. These receptors were taken from a human donor with aplastic anemia.

Worth noting for this clonotype: This may be a read error: a much more frequent sequence differs by one nucleotide. The rearrangement joins TRBV7-3 to TRBJ2-7; 11 bases are shared with TRBD2. The germline V gene encodes CDR1 SGHTA and CDR2 FQGTGA. The CDR3 runs to 15 residues. As DNA, the CDR3 is TGTGCCAGCAGCTTTCTAGCGGGGGGCTCCTACGAGCAGTGCTTC. Protein: CASSFLAGGSYEQCF.

The sample holds a few counts of this clonotype. CDR3 sequence: CASSQGDRGLETQYF. DNA of the CDR3: TGCGCCAGCAGCCAAGGGGACAGGGGGCTAGAGACCCAGTACTTC. The V call is TRBV4-1, the J call TRBJ2-5; 12 bases are shared with TRBD1. CDR1 MGHRA and CDR2 YSYEKL come from the germline V gene. Trimming removed 1 base from V and 4 bases from J; junction bases left unmatched: 1. The CDR3 contains 15 residues.

This clonotype was seen many times. V is TRBV5-6 and J is TRBJ2-7; no firm D call. CDR1 and CDR2 from the germline V gene are SGHDT and YYEEEE. V was shortened by 2 bases and J by 0 bases, with 9 bases between the two germline ends. CDR3 length: 14 amino acids. The CDR3 sequence is CASSFLQTSYEQYF. The CDR3 DNA is TGTGCCAGCAGCTTCCTCCAGACCTCCTACGAGCAGTACTTC.

Notes on this clonotype: The final CDR3 position lacks the conserved phenylalanine or tryptophan, pointing to a likely read error. The rearrangement links TRBV29-1 to TRBJ2-3; D call uncertain. With the DNA end fitting TRBJ1-5 better, the J assignment may be wrong. The CDR3 is 16 amino acids. CDR1 is SQVTM and CDR2 is ANQGSEA in the germline V gene. The CDR3 nucleotides read TGCAGCGCCTCTGACCCCCTCCATGACATCACAGATACGCAGCATCTT. Its translation: CSASDPLHDITDTQHL.

This clonotype came up many times. The rearrangement joins TRBV6-6 to TRBJ2-3; 8 bases agree with TRBD2. CDR3 length equals 13 residues. Per the germline V gene, CDR1 is MNHNY and CDR2 is SVGAGI (reference sequence). V was pared by 5 bases and J by 6 bases, with 4 bases of the junction left unmatched. CDR3: CASSHGGGDTQYF. CDR3 nucleotides: TGTGCCAGCAGTCACGGGGGGGGGGATACGCAGTATTTT.

The rearrangement links TRBV10-3 to TRBJ1-6; 8 bases line up with TRBD1. CDR3 length: 16 residues. The V gene end was trimmed by 0 bases and the J gene end by 5 bases; junction bases not matched to a gene: 3. Germline V lookup: CDR1 ENHRY, CDR2 SYGVKD. CDR3 protein: CAISESTGVNNSPLHF. DNA of the CDR3: TGTGCCATCAGTGAGTCGACAGGGGTTAATAATTCACCCCTCCACTTT.

V gene TRBV7-9 combines with J gene TRBJ2-5, with D tentatively TRBD2 (6 bases). From germline, CDR1 is SEHNR and CDR2 FQNEAQ (reference sequence). CDR3 length: 13 amino acids. V dropped 5 bases and J dropped 5 bases, with 12 bases sitting between them. The CDR3 sequence is CASSAAGPETQYF. As DNA, the CDR3 is TGTGCCAGCAGCGCCGCGGGGCCGGAGACCCAGTACTTC. The full variable domain, its missing parts supplied by reference TRBV7-9 and TRBJ2-5, is DTGVSQNPRHKITKRGQNVTFRCDPISEHNRLYWYRQTLGQGPEFLTYFQNEAQLEKSRLLSDRFSAERPKGSFSTLEIQRTEQGDSAMYLCASSAAGPETQYFGPGTRLLVL.

This clonotype was counted at least ten times. The gene calls are TRBV2 and TRBJ2-3; 10 bases are a match to TRBD2. Germline CDR1 and CDR2: SNHLY and FYNNEI. This CDR3 region has 13 residues. V shed 6 bases, J shed 5 bases, and the junction held 2 bases outside the gene matches. CDR3 in amino acids: CASRAGGQDTQYF. The DNA of the CDR3 is TGTGCCAGCAGAGCGGGGGGGCAAGATACGCAGTATTTT.

The CDR3 DNA sequence: TGCAGCCTAGAAGTAGGCAATGAGCAGTTCTTC. Translation gives CSLEVGNEQFF. The chain has TRBV29-1 and TRBJ2-1; D is unclear. Between the trimmed V and J ends, which lost 8 bases and 6 bases, there was a span of 11 bases. Germline V gene lookup returns CDR1 SQVTM and CDR2 ANQGSEA. The CDR3 extends over 11 amino acids.

In nucleotides, the CDR3 is TGCAGCCACTTTAGGTGGCCTGAGGGAGAGACCCAGTACTTC. Its translation is CSHFRWPEGETQYF. The gene calls are TRBV29-1 and TRBJ2-5; D possibly corresponds to TRBD2 (5 bases). This CDR3 is 14 amino acids long. The germline gives CDR1 SQVTM, CDR2 ANQGSEA. The V end was cut by 8 bases, the J end by 4 bases, with 20 bases between.

The chain recombines TRBV29-1 with TRBJ2-1; 7 bases align to TRBD2. The CDR3 runs 14 residues. Trimming at V came to 2 bases and at J to 3 bases, leaving 4 bases not matched to a gene. Germline CDR1 reads SQVTM; CDR2 reads ANQGSEA. The CDR3 loop is CSVETAGYYNEQFF. The DNA of the CDR3 is TGCAGCGTTGAAACAGCGGGATACTACAATGAGCAGTTCTTC.

This clonotype was counted a few times. J is TRBJ2-7 and V is TRBV6-1; a possible D gene is TRBD1 (6 bases). Per the germline V gene, CDR1 is MNHNS and CDR2 is SASEGT. Trimming removed 5 bases at V and 5 bases at J, with 22 bases between. The CDR3 is made up of 16 amino acids. The CDR3 DNA is TGTGCCAGCAGTAATTCCAGGGGAGAGGCAAGGAACGAGCAGTACTTC. Encoded protein: CASSNSRGEARNEQYF.

V and J are TRBV10-3 and TRBJ1-5; 8 nucleotides align to TRBD1. CDR3 length: 15 residues. V was clipped by 3 bases and J by 3 bases; unmatched bases: 4. Germline V gene lookup returns CDR1 ENHRY and CDR2 SYGVKD. CDR3 coding DNA: TGTGCCATCAGTGAAGGACAGGGACTCAATCAGCCCCAGCATTTT. This translates into CAISEGQGLNQPQHF.

This chain joins TRBV7-9 and TRBJ1-1; D remains ambiguous. The CDR3 is made up of 12 amino acids. The ends were cut back, 10 bases at V and 5 bases at J, with 14 bases in the middle. Per germline, CDR1 SEHNR and CDR2 FQNEAQ (reference sequence). The CDR3 DNA is TGTGCCACCCGAGAGGACGGGACTGAAGCTTTCTTT. Its protein product is CATREDGTEAFF.

The V call is TRBV7-9, the J call TRBJ2-7, with 7 bases aligning to TRBD1. The V and J ends lost 5 bases and 5 bases, in that order; junction bases with no gene match: 6. CDR3 size: 13 residues. CDR1 SEHNR and CDR2 FQNEAQ come from the germline V gene (reference sequence). The DNA for the CDR3 is TGTGCCAGCAGCATGACAGGGATCGACGAGCAGTACTTC. Protein sequence: CASSMTGIDEQYF.

This clonotype was found a few times. V gene TRBV20-1 combines with J gene TRBJ2-3, with 11 positions matching TRBD2. With V trimmed by 8 bases and J by 1 base, 2 bases remained unmatched. The CDR3 totals 13 residues. Germline loops: CDR1 DFQATT, CDR2 SNEGSKA (reference sequence). The DNA of the CDR3 is TGCAGTTTTAGCGGGGGGGGCACAGATACGCAGTATTTT. Protein: CSFSGGGTDTQYF.

This clonotype has more than one count but fewer than ten. This chain joins TRBV29-1 and TRBJ2-3; D is perhaps TRBD1 (5 bases). The CDR3 loop spans 15 amino acids. CDR1 and CDR2 (germline): SQVTM, ANQGSEA. Trimming removed 1 base from V and 5 bases from J, with 16 bases in between. CDR3 loop: CSVEGAAGAIDTQYF. The CDR3 DNA sequence: TGCAGCGTTGAAGGGGCAGCTGGGGCGATAGATACGCAGTATTTT.

This clonotype was seen only a few times. The chain employs TRBV7-9 and TRBJ1-4; D is perhaps TRBD1 (6 bases). Trimming cost V 4 bases and J 5 bases, with 17 bases left between them. The CDR3 runs 16 residues. Germline V lookup: CDR1 SEHNR, CDR2 FQNEAQ (reference sequence). The CDR3 region is CASSSPGDTGNEKLFF. CDR3 coding DNA: TGTGCCAGCAGCTCCCCAGGGGATACCGGGAATGAAAAACTGTTTTTT.

This clonotype was detected only a few times. The chain uses TRBV12-3 or TRBV12-4 and TRBJ1-1; 8 nucleotides line up with TRBD1. With V trimmed by 2 bases and J by 1 base, 3 bases remained unmatched. The CDR3 runs 15 residues. For the CDR3, the DNA is TGTGCCAGCAGTTTAACCGGGACAGGGAACACTGAAGCTTTCTTT. This sequence encodes CASSLTGTGNTEAFF.

This chain links TRBV6-1 with TRBJ2-3; 7 positions match TRBD2. The CDR3 spans 15 residues. Germline V gene lookup returns CDR1 MNHNS and CDR2 SASEGT. After removal of 6 bases from V and 3 bases from J, the junction contained 9 bases not matched to a gene. The chain's CDR3 is CASSQSGTPTDTQYF. The CDR3 bases are TGTGCCAGCAGCCAAAGCGGGACTCCTACAGATACGCAGTATTTT.

This CDR3 reads CASSLRGDTGELFF. DNA of the CDR3: TGCGCCAGCAGCTTGCGAGGGGACACCGGGGAGCTGTTTTTT. The chain links TRBV5-1 to TRBJ2-2, with D perhaps being TRBD1 or TRBD2 (5 bases each). V lost 1 base and J lost 3, with 7 bases in between. Germline V CDR1 and CDR2: SGHRS, YFSETQ. The CDR3 is 14 residues long.

Turning to this clonotype: At one end the junction does not follow the germline gene, possibly because of a read error. The rearrangement uses TRBV5-1 and TRBJ2-3; TRBD2 matches at 7 bases. CDR1 is SGHRS and CDR2 is YFSETQ in the germline V gene. CDR3 length: 19 amino acids. The CDR3 bases are TGCGCCAGCAGCTCAATGCGGGGGACGGGGGTTTTTGGCACAGATGCGCAGTATTTT. Translated, it gives CASSSMRGTGVFGTDAQYF. The complete variable domain, with remaining parts taken from reference TRBV5-1 and TRBJ2-3, reads KAGVTQTPRYLIKTRGQQVTLSCSPISGHRSVSWYQQTPGQGLQFLFEYFSETQRNKGNFPGRFSGRQFSNSRSEMNVSTLELGDSALYLCASSSMRGTGVFGTDAQYFGPGTRLTVL.

This clonotype showed up many times. The rearrangement joins TRBV10-3 to TRBJ1-2; a weak D match, TRBD1 (6 bases). The CDR3 covers 14 residues. The germline V and J ends were trimmed by 5 bases and 10 bases, with 20 bases remaining between them. Germline V gives CDR1 ENHRY, CDR2 SYGVKD. The CDR3 nucleotides read TGTGCCATCAGTAGAGCGGGGGGCGACCCCGACTACACCTTC. It is translated as CAISRAGGDPDYTF.

This clonotype was detected many times. V gene TRBV5-4 combines with J gene TRBJ2-2; the match to TRBD1 covers 7 bases. This CDR3 spans 16 amino acids. Germline loops: CDR1 SGHNT, CDR2 YYREEE (reference sequence). V shed 4 bases and J 6 bases; nucleotides not matched to a gene: 12. CDR3 nucleotide sequence: TGTGCCAGCAGCAGCCCCGACAGGGTAGGGTCCGGGGAGCTGTTTTTT. Translation: CASSSPDRVGSGELFF. The whole variable domain, filled in from reference TRBV5-4 and TRBJ2-2, reads ETGVTQSPTHLIKTRGQQVTLRCSSQSGHNTVSWYQQALGQGPQFIFQYYREEENGRGNFPPRFSGLQFPNYSSELNVNALELDDSALYLCASSSPDRVGSGELFFGEGSRLTVL.

This clonotype was detected only a few times. The chain joins TRBV20-1 to TRBJ2-7, with a tentative D call TRBD2 (6 bases). CDR3 size: 13 residues. In germline, CDR1 is DFQATT, CDR2 SNEGSKA (reference sequence). The V end lost 7 bases, the J end lost 5 bases, and 18 bases lay between the germline ends. The CDR3: CSGRVLALDEQYF. Here the CDR3 DNA reads TGCAGTGGCCGCGTCCTAGCGCTCGACGAGCAGTACTTC.

Only a few counts were recorded for this clonotype. The chain couples TRBV24-1 to TRBJ1-2; D perhaps matches TRBD1 (5 bases). CDR3 length: 12 amino acids. Trimming stripped 3 bases from V and 8 bases from J, with 9 bases between. Germline values: CDR1 KGHDR, CDR2 SFDVKD. This chain's CDR3 is CATSDGAGGYTF. CDR3 bases: TGTGCCACCAGTGATGGGGCAGGAGGCTACACCTTC.

This clonotype was observed at least ten times. V is TRBV2 and J is TRBJ1-6, with D unresolved. V lost 4 bases and J lost 0, with 13 bases in between. This CDR3 contains 17 residues. The germline V gene encodes CDR1 SNHLY and CDR2 FYNNEI. CDR3 DNA: TGTGCCAGCAGTGCCCAGTTCCCGAGCTCCTATAATTCACCCCTCCACTTT. It codes for CASSAQFPSSYNSPLHF.

J is TRBJ2-7 and V is TRBV20-1; 14 positions agree with TRBD2. J was trimmed by 3 bases and V by 3 bases; bases with no gene match: 1. This CDR3 has 14 amino acids. Germline V gene lookup returns CDR1 DFQATT and CDR2 SNEGSKA (reference sequence). CDR3 sequence (DNA): TGCAGTGCTAGGGGACTAGCGGGAGACTACGAGCAGTACTTC. It codes for CSARGLAGDYEQYF.

The V gene is TRBV20-1, the J gene TRBJ2-7, with TRBD2 matching 8 bases. After removal of 2 bases from V and 4 bases from J, the junction contained 13 bases not matched to a gene. The CDR3 has 16 amino acids. In germline, CDR1 is DFQATT, CDR2 SNEGSKA (reference sequence). The CDR3 loop is CSARPREAGANYEQYF. CDR3 sequence (DNA): TGCAGTGCTAGACCGCGGGAAGCGGGAGCTAATTACGAGCAGTACTTC.

As for this clonotype: An end of the junction does not agree with germline; a read error may underlie this. The chain combines TRBV9 with TRBJ2-3; the D call may be TRBD1 or TRBD2 (5 bases each). This CDR3 is built from 14 residues. The germline V gene encodes CDR1 SGDLS and CDR2 YYNGEE. CDR3 coding DNA: TGTGCCAGCGGCGTAGAGGGGAACACAGATACGCAGTATTTT. Protein sequence: CASGVEGNTDTQYF.